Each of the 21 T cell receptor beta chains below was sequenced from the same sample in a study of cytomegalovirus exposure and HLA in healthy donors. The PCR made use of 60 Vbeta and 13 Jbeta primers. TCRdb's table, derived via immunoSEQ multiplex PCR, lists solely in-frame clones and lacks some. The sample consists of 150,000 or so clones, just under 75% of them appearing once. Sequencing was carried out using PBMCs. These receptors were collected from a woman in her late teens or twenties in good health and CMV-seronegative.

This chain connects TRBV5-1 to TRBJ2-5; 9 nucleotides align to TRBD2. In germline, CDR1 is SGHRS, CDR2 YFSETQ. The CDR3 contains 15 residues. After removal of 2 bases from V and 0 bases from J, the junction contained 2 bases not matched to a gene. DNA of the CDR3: TGCGCCAGCAGCTTAGCGGGGGGTAACCAAGAGACCCAGTACTTC. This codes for CASSLAGGNQETQYF.

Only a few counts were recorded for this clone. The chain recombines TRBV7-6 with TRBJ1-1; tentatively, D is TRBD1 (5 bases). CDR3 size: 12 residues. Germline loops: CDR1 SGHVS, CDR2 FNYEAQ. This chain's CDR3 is CAAYGVGGDAFF. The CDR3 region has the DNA TGTGCAGCATACGGCGTGGGGGGAGACGCTTTCTTT.

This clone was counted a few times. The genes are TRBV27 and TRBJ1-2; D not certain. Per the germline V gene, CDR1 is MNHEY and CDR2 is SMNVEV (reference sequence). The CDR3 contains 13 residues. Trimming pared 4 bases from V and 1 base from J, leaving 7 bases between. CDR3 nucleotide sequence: TGTGCCAGCAGTTCCACGGTTAACTATGGCTACACCTTC. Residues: CASSSTVNYGYTF.

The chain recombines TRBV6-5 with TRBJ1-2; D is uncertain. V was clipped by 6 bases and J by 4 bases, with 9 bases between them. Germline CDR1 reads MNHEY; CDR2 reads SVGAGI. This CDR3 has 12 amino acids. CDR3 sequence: CASSKQSYGYTF. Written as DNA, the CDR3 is TGTGCCAGCAGCAAACAGTCCTATGGCTACACCTTC.

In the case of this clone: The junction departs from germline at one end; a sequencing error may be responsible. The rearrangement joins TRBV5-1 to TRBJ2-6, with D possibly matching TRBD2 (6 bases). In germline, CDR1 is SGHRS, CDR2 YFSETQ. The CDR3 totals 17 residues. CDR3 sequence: CASSLALFLGGASVLTF. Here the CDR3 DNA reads TGCGCCAGCAGCTTGGCCCTCTTCCTAGGCGGGGCCAGCGTCCTGACTTTC.

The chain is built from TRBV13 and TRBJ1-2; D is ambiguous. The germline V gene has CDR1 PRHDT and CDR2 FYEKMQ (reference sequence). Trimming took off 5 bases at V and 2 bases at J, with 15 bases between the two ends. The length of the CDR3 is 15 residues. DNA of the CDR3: TGTGCCAGCAGCCCAAAGACGGGATCCAACTATGGCTACACCTTC. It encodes CASSPKTGSNYGYTF.

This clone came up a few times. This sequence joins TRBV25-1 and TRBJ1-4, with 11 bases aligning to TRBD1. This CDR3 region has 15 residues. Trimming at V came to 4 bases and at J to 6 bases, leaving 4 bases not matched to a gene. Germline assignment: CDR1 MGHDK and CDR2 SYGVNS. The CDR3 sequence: CASSGAGQGDEKLFF. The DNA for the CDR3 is TGTGCCAGCAGTGGAGCGGGACAGGGGGATGAAAAACTGTTTTTT.

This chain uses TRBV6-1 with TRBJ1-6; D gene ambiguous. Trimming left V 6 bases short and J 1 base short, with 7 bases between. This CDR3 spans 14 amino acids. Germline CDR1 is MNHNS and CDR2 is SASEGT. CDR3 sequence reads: CASSPRSYNSPLHF. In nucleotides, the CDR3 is TGTGCCAGCAGCCCCAGGTCCTATAATTCACCCCTCCACTTT.

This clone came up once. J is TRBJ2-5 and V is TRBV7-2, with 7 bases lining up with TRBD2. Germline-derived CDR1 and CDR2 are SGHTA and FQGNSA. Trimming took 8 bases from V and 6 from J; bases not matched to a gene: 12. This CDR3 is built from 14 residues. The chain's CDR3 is CASSNWGGPKTQYF. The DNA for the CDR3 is TGTGCCAGCTCTAATTGGGGGGGTCCGAAGACCCAGTACTTC.

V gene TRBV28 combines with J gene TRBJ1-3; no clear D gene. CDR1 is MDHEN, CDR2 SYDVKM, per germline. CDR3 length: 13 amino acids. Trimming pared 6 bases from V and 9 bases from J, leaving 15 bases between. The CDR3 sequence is CASREGSRGTIYF. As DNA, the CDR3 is TGTGCCAGCAGAGAAGGGAGTCGTGGCACCATATATTTT.

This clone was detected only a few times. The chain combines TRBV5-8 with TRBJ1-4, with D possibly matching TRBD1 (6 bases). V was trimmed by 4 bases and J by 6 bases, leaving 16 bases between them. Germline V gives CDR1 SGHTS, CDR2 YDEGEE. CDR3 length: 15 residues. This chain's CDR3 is CASSPQGLWDEKLFF. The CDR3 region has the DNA TGTGCCAGCAGCCCCCAGGGGCTATGGGATGAAAAACTGTTTTTT.

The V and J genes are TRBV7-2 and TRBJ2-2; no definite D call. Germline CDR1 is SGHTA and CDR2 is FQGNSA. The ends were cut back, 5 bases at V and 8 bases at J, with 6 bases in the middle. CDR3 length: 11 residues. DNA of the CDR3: TGTGCCAGCAGCCCCGTTGGGGAGCTGTTTTTT. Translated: CASSPVGELFF.

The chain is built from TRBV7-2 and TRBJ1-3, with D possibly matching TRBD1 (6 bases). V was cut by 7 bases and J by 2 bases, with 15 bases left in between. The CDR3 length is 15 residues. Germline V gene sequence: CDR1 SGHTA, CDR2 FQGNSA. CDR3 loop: CASTPGQSAGNTIYF. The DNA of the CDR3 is TGTGCCAGCACCCCCGGACAGAGCGCTGGAAACACCATATATTTT.

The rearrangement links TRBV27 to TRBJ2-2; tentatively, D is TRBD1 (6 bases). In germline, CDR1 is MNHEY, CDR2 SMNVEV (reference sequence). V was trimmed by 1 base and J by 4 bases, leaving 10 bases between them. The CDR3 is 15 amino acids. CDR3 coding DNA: TGTGCCAGCAGTTTATTGAGACAGGCCACCGGGGAGCTGTTTTTT. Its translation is CASSLLRQATGELFF.

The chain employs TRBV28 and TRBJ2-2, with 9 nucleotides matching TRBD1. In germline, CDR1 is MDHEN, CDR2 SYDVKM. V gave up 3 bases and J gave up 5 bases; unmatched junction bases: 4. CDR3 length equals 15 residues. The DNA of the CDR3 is TGTGCCAGCAGTTTCGTGACAGGGGGTACCGGGGAGCTGTTTTTT. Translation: CASSFVTGGTGELFF.

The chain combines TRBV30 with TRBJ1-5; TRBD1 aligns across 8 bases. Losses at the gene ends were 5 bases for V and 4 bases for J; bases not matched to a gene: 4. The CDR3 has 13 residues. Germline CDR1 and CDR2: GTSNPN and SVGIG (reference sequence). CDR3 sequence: CAWGTGSNQPQHF. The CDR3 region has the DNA TGTGCCTGGGGGACAGGTTCTAATCAGCCCCAGCATTTT. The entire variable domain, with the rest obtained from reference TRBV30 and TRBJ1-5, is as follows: SQTIHQWPATLVQPVGSPLSLECTVEGTSNPNLYWYRQAAGRGLQLLFYSVGIGQISSEVPQNLSASRPQDRQFILSSKKLLLSDSGFYLCAWGTGSNQPQHFGDGTRLSIL.

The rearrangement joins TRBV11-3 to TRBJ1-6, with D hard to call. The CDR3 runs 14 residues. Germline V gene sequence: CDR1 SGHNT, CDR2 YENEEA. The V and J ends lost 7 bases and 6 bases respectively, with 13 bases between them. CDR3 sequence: CASTAGWGNSPLHF. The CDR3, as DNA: TGTGCCAGCACCGCGGGTTGGGGTAATTCACCCCTCCACTTT. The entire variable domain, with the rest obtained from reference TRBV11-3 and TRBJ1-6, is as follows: EAGVVQSPRYKIIEKKQPVAFWCNPISGHNTLYWYLQNLGQGPELLIRYENEEAVDDSQLPKDRFSAERLKGVDSTLKIQPAELGDSAVYLCASTAGWGNSPLHFGNGTRLTVT.

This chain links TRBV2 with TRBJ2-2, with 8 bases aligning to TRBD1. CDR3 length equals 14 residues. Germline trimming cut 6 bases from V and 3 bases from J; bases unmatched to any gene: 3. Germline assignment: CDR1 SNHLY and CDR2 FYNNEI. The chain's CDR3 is CASRHRGDTGELFF. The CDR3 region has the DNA TGTGCCAGCAGGCACAGGGGGGACACCGGGGAGCTGTTTTTT. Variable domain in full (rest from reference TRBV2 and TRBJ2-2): EPEVTQTPSHQVTQMGQEVILRCVPISNHLYFYWYRQILGQKVEFLVSFYNNEISEKSEIFDDQFSVERPDGSNFTLKIRSTKLEDSAMYFCASRHRGDTGELFFGEGSRLTVL.

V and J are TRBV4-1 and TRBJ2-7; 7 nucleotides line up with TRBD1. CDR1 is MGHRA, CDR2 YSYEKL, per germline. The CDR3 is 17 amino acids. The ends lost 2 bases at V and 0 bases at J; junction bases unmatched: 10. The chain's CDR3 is CASSQSGVTGSSYEQYF. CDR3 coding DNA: TGCGCCAGCAGCCAATCTGGGGTGACAGGGAGCTCCTACGAGCAGTACTTC.

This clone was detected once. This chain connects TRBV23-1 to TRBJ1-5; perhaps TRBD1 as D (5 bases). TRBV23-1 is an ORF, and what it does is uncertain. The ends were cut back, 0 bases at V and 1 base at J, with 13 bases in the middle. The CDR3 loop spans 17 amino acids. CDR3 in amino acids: CASSQSKGPGSNQPQHF. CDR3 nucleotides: TGCGCCAGCAGTCAATCAAAGGGGCCCGGGAGCAATCAGCCCCAGCATTTT.

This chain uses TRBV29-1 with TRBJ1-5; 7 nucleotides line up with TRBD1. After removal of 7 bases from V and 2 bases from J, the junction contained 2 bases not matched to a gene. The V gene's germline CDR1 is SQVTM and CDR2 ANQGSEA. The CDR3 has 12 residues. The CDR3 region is CSAGQGNQPQHF. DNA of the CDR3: TGCAGCGCAGGACAGGGCAATCAGCCCCAGCATTTT.